This TCR beta chain emerged from a study of T-cell memory formation after mild COVID-19. For the study at large: There were largely donor-specific TCR clusters.

Comments on this clonotype: Its target is not known.

Trimming left V 1 base short and J 0 bases short, with 4 bases between. This CDR3 has 13 amino acids. Germline values: CDR1 SQVTM, CDR2 ANQGSEA. Whole-study findings and limits: In pre-infection memory, a portion of responding clones appeared, which suggested that cross-reactive memory joined.

TCRdb independently ran MiXCR on the 5' RACE reads; one entry per CDR3 protein. The table records about 210,000 distinct CDR3 sequences, around 30% of them present only once. The origin of this receptor is an adult woman who had mild COVID-19 (a few samples of this study predate the infection). Cell type and time point are not known. The J gene is TRBJ2-4, the V gene TRBV29-1; D gene ambiguous. The sequenced sample consisted of PBMCs or a T cell subset sorted from them (not recorded which). The CDR3 DNA reads as TGCAGCGTTGAAGGGGTAGCCAAAAACATTCAGTACTTC. It encodes CSVEGVAKNIQYF.